One and the same sample provided the 22 T cell receptor beta chains below, sequenced in a study of T cells in Graves' hyperthyroidism and ophthalmopathy. Amplified regions were TCR beta CDR3 sequences from RNA transcripts. During a first-round RT-PCR of the TCR CDR3, the HTBI primer set was used. TCRdb passed the multiplex PCR reads through MiXCR, listing each CDR3 protein once. The data contain approximately 400,000 distinct CDR3 sequences, roughly 13% of them seen just once; the ten biggest clones take up 25% to 30%. The sequencing sample was made of blood. Receptors were obtained from a man aged 50-59 years with Graves' ophthalmopathy.

There are many counts of this clonotype. V usage is TRBV30 and J usage is TRBJ2-7; D remains unclear. The CDR3 spans 14 residues. V dropped 1 base and J dropped 2 bases, with 12 bases sitting between them. Germline V gives CDR1 GTSNPN, CDR2 SVGIG (reference sequence). The CDR3 sequence: CAWSGWESAYEQYF. CDR3 nucleotides: TGTGCCTGGAGTGGATGGGAATCGGCCTACGAGCAGTACTTC.

There are a few counts of this clonotype. The genes are TRBV7-3 and TRBJ1-5, with a tentative D call TRBD1 (5 bases). Germline CDR1 reads SGHTA; CDR2 reads FQGTGA. V lost 5 bases and J 6 bases, leaving 17 bases between the germline ends. The CDR3 covers 15 residues. DNA for the CDR3: TGTGCCAGCAGCCGTGGGACGCCCGGTTCTCAGCCCCAGCATTTT. It translates to CASSRGTPGSQPQHF.

V gene TRBV15 combines with J gene TRBJ2-1; 8 nucleotides line up with TRBD2. J lost 5 bases, V lost 0 bases, and 6 bases had no gene match. The germline CDR1 and CDR2 sequences are LNHNV and YYDKDF (reference sequence). The CDR3 runs 16 residues. The CDR3 sequence is CATSRDLPGGDNEQFF. CDR3 nucleotides: TGTGCCACCAGCAGAGATCTTCCGGGAGGGGACAATGAGCAGTTCTTC.

This clonotype was detected many times. In nucleotides, the CDR3 is TGTGCCAGCAGTGATCGGGCGGGAGGGGCGGAGACCCAGTACTTC. As protein: CASSDRAGGAETQYF. The V and J genes are TRBV2 and TRBJ2-5, with TRBD2 matching over 9 bases. V dropped 3 bases and J dropped 5; count of bases not matched to a gene: 7. The CDR3 sequence is 15 residues long. Germline V lookup: CDR1 SNHLY, CDR2 FYNNEI.

This clonotype was detected only a few times. This sequence joins TRBV5-1 and TRBJ2-2; TRBD1 agrees at 7 bases. Germline V gene data show CDR1 as SGHRS and CDR2 as YFSETQ. J lost 4 bases, V lost 0 bases, and 6 bases had no gene match. This CDR3 comprises 16 residues. The DNA for the CDR3 is TGCGCCAGCAGCTTGGAAAGGGGGCTGCCCACCGGGGAGCTGTTTTTT. Protein product: CASSLERGLPTGELFF.

This clonotype occurred a few times. This sequence joins TRBV29-1 and TRBJ2-1; 9 bases line up with TRBD2. The CDR3 has 16 amino acids. V trimming: 1 base; J trimming: 6 bases; junction bases outside the gene matches: 10. Germline V lookup: CDR1 SQVTM, CDR2 ANQGSEA. This CDR3 is CSVEGRPGGRANEQFF. In DNA, the CDR3 is TGCAGCGTTGAAGGACGTCCGGGCGGGAGGGCCAATGAGCAGTTCTTC.

There are many counts of this clonotype. The rearrangement links TRBV7-2 to TRBJ2-1, with no clear D. Trimming took 1 base from V and 8 from J, leaving 12 bases between them. Looked up from germline, CDR1 is SGHTA and CDR2 is FQGNSA. This CDR3 contains 14 residues. The CDR3 sequence: CASSLDRALDEQFF. CDR3 in DNA: TGTGCCAGCAGCTTAGATAGGGCCCTCGATGAGCAGTTCTTC.

This clonotype was seen repeatedly, ten times or more. The chain has TRBV11-2 and TRBJ1-1, with D unresolved. With 4 bases removed from V and 2 bases from J, the gap between germline ends came to 8 bases. Germline V gene sequence: CDR1 SGHAT, CDR2 FQNNGV. CDR3 length equals 13 residues. For the CDR3, the DNA is TGTGCCAGCAGCTCAGACTGTAACACTGAAGCTTTCTTT. It is translated as CASSSDCNTEAFF.

The chain employs TRBV5-1 and TRBJ2-3, with D unresolved. This CDR3 has 16 amino acids. CDR1 SGHRS and CDR2 YFSETQ come from the germline V gene. The V and J ends lost 2 bases and 1 base respectively, with 14 bases between them. CDR3 bases: TGCGCCAGCAGCTTTACGTCAAGGTTTCGCACAGATACGCAGTATTTT. Its protein product is CASSFTSRFRTDTQYF. The whole variable domain, remainder taken from reference TRBV5-1 and TRBJ2-3, is KAGVTQTPRYLIKTRGQQVTLSCSPISGHRSVSWYQQTPGQGLQFLFEYFSETQRNKGNFPGRFSGRQFSNSRSEMNVSTLELGDSALYLCASSFTSRFRTDTQYFGPGTRLTVL.

The table lists this clonotype with a few counts. The rearrangement joins TRBV18 to TRBJ2-5; either TRBD1 or TRBD2 may supply D (6 bases each). Trimming removed 3 bases at V and 7 bases at J, with 15 bases between. The CDR3 is 14 amino acids. Germline V gives CDR1 KGHSH, CDR2 LQKENI. The CDR3 DNA reads TGTGCCAGCTCACCCCCGGAGGGGGTAGGGACCCAGTACTTC. Protein product: CASSPPEGVGTQYF.

At least ten counts were recorded for this clonotype. The J gene is TRBJ2-1, the V gene TRBV7-9; unclear D gene. This CDR3 has 11 residues. CDR1 and CDR2 from the germline V gene are SEHNR and FQNEAQ (reference sequence). With 1 base removed from V and 8 bases from J, the gap between germline ends came to 3 bases. CDR3 DNA: TGTGCCAGCAGCTTAGAACATGAGCAGTTCTTC. Translating gives CASSLEHEQFF.

In this sample, this clonotype turned up many times. The rearrangement links TRBV5-1 to TRBJ2-3; no clear D. The germline V gene has CDR1 SGHRS and CDR2 YFSETQ. The CDR3 runs 13 residues. Between the trimmed V and J ends, which lost 1 base and 3 bases, there was a span of 6 bases. The CDR3 spells CASSLSATDTQYF. The CDR3 nucleotides read TGCGCCAGCAGCTTGAGCGCAACAGATACGCAGTATTTT.

This clonotype showed up many times. The rearrangement links TRBV2 to TRBJ2-7; D unresolved. The germline V gene encodes CDR1 SNHLY and CDR2 FYNNEI. V lost 0 bases to trimming and J lost 0 bases, with 12 bases between them. The CDR3 is 16 amino acids. CDR3: CASSEARYKSSYEQYF. CDR3 coding DNA: TGTGCCAGCAGTGAAGCGCGGTATAAGAGCTCCTACGAGCAGTACTTC.

This clonotype was counted many times. The chain carries TRBV11-2 and TRBJ2-3; D not resolved. The CDR3 is 13 amino acids. Germline-derived CDR1 and CDR2 are SGHAT and FQNNGV. V was clipped by 2 bases and J by 4 bases, with 7 bases between them. The CDR3 reads CASSLTPADTQYF. As DNA, the CDR3 is TGTGCCAGCAGCTTAACCCCGGCAGATACGCAGTATTTT. Looking up the rest from reference TRBV11-2 and TRBJ2-3 gives the full variable domain: EAGVAQSPRYKIIEKRQSVAFWCNPISGHATLYWYQQILGQGPKLLIQFQNNGVVDDSQLPKDRFSAERLKGVDSTLKIQPAKLEDSAVYLCASSLTPADTQYFGPGTRLTVL.

This clonotype was recorded at least ten times. V and J are TRBV3-1 and TRBJ2-7, with D perhaps being TRBD1 or TRBD2 (6 bases each). The CDR3 has 15 residues. Germline V gene sequence: CDR1 LGHDT, CDR2 YNNKEL (reference sequence). V was cut by 1 base and J by 4 bases, with 14 bases left in between. The DNA for the CDR3 is TGTGCCAGCAGCCAAGGAGGGGGAGGAAGATACGAGCAGTACTTC. Amino acid sequence: CASSQGGGGRYEQYF.

This clonotype was picked up many times. V usage is TRBV2 and J usage is TRBJ2-1; 7 positions agree with TRBD2. The CDR3 is 15 residues long. With V trimmed by 6 bases and J by 5 bases, 10 bases remained unmatched. The germline CDR1 and CDR2 sequences are SNHLY and FYNNEI. CDR3 in amino acids: CASSPYGGSHNEQFF. CDR3 DNA sequence: TGTGCCAGCAGCCCCTACGGGGGGAGCCACAATGAGCAGTTCTTC.

V and J are TRBV7-9 and TRBJ2-1; 13 nucleotides line up with TRBD2. This CDR3 is 18 amino acids long. The junction had 7 bases not matched to a gene; V was cut back by 5 bases and J by 0 bases. Per germline, CDR1 SEHNR and CDR2 FQNEAQ (reference sequence). Here the CDR3 DNA reads TGTGCCAGCAGCCCGACCGGGACTAGCGGGAACTCCTACAATGAGCAGTTCTTC. It codes for CASSPTGTSGNSYNEQFF.

In DNA form, the CDR3 reads TGTGCCTGGAGCTGGGGGCGCGATGAAAAACTGTTTTTT. It encodes CAWSWGRDEKLFF. The gene calls are TRBV30 and TRBJ1-4; D might be TRBD1 (6 bases). Germline V gives CDR1 GTSNPN, CDR2 SVGIG (reference sequence). CDR3 length: 13 residues. V gave up 3 bases and J gave up 6 bases, with 11 bases separating them. The full variable domain, its missing parts supplied by reference TRBV30 and TRBJ1-4, is SQTIHQWPATLVQPVGSPLSLECTVEGTSNPNLYWYRQAAGRGLQLLFYSVGIGQISSEVPQNLSASRPQDRQFILSSKKLLLSDSGFYLCAWSWGRDEKLFFGSGTQLSVL.

This clonotype has a handful of counts. The chain has TRBV5-8 and TRBJ2-2; 10 nucleotides agree with TRBD1. This CDR3 spans 14 amino acids. After removal of 3 bases from V and 5 bases from J, the junction contained 1 base not matched to a gene. Germline lookup yields CDR1 SGHTS and CDR2 YDEGEE. The CDR3 sequence: CASSSGQGTGELFF. The CDR3 DNA reads as TGTGCCAGCAGCTCGGGACAGGGGACCGGGGAGCTGTTTTTT.

This clonotype was seen many times. The CDR3 loop is CASSSMGLAGGPNIQYF. The CDR3 bases are TGTGCCAGCAGCTCGATGGGACTAGCGGGAGGGCCCAACATTCAGTACTTC. V usage is TRBV7-9 and J usage is TRBJ2-4, with 16 nucleotides matching TRBD2. Looked up from germline, CDR1 is SEHNR and CDR2 is FQNEAQ (reference sequence). This CDR3 is built from 17 residues. With V trimmed by 4 bases and J by 7 bases, 7 bases remained unmatched.

This clonotype appeared many times. This chain links TRBV5-1 with TRBJ2-4; 13 bases agree with TRBD2. The CDR3 spans 19 residues. In germline, CDR1 is SGHRS, CDR2 YFSETQ. V dropped 4 bases and J dropped 1; count of bases not matched to a gene: 11. CDR3 region: CASSPFSGLAGSAKNIQYF. In DNA form, the CDR3 reads TGCGCCAGCAGCCCCTTCTCGGGACTAGCGGGAAGTGCCAAAAACATTCAGTACTTC.

The chain joins TRBV19 to TRBJ2-7; D gene ambiguous. The V and J ends lost 2 bases and 5 bases respectively, with 13 bases between them. The CDR3 spans 14 residues. The germline CDR1 and CDR2 sequences are LNHDA and SQIVND (reference sequence). The CDR3 coding sequence is TGTGCCAGTAGTATATTTTCTGGATTCCACGAGCAGTACTTC. The encoded protein is CASSIFSGFHEQYF.